Listed below are T cell receptor beta chains from one sample, sequenced in a study of T cells in Graves' hyperthyroidism and ophthalmopathy. TCRdb reprocessed the multiplex PCR reads via MiXCR and lists one record per CDR3 protein. In the table there are 400,000 to 500,000 distinct CDR3 sequences, about an eighth of which are singletons. Sample: blood. These TCRs come from a woman between 18 and 29 years old with Graves' hyperthyroidism. Both conserved end residues are part of each CDR3. Fields, in order: D gene, clone size, J gene, V gene, CDR3 DNA, CDR3 protein. D genes are given only for firm matches. Rows may omit the clone size; those that give it use once, few, many or a size class.

D gene: -
clone size: many
J gene: TRBJ1-2
V gene: TRBV12-3/TRBV12-4
CDR3 DNA: TGTGCCAGCAGGTATGCCGGGACTCTCGGAGGCTACACCTTC
CDR3 protein: CASRYAGTLGGYTF

D gene: -
clone size: once
J gene: TRBJ1-5
V gene: TRBV19
CDR3 DNA: TGTGCCAGTAGTGAAGAGGGGGGGAGGGCTGGCAATCAGCCCCAGCATTTT
CDR3 protein: CASSEEGGRAGNQPQHF

D gene: TRBD1
clone size: few
J gene: TRBJ1-3
V gene: TRBV29-1
CDR3 DNA: TGCAGCGTTGTAGTTTCGACAGGGGGTGGAAACACCATATATTTT
CDR3 protein: CSVVVSTGGGNTIYF

D gene: TRBD1
clone size: many
J gene: TRBJ1-2
V gene: TRBV5-5
CDR3 DNA: TGTGCCAGCAGCCGTCGGGACAGCTATGGCTACACCTTC
CDR3 protein: CASSRRDSYGYTF

D gene: -
clone size: few
J gene: TRBJ2-2
V gene: TRBV12-3/TRBV12-4
CDR3 DNA: TGTGCCAGCAGCCCTAATGGAGGGTTGGAGCCCGGGGAGCTGTTTTTT
CDR3 protein: CASSPNGGLEPGELFF

D gene: -
clone size: -
J gene: TRBJ2-5
V gene: TRBV11-2
CDR3 DNA: TGTGCCAGCAGCCCGGGTGGAGGGGACCAGTACTTC
CDR3 protein: CASSPGGGDQYF

D gene: -
clone size: many
J gene: TRBJ1-2
V gene: TRBV11-2
CDR3 DNA: TGTGCCAGCAGCTTTTCAGGGGACGGCTACACCTTC
CDR3 protein: CASSFSGDGYTF

D gene: -
clone size: -
J gene: TRBJ2-1
V gene: TRBV27
CDR3 DNA: TGTGCCAGCAGACTCGGACTACCTACTTACAATGAGCAGTTCTTC
CDR3 protein: CASRLGLPTYNEQFF

D gene: -
clone size: many
J gene: TRBJ2-3
V gene: TRBV30
CDR3 DNA: TGTGCCTGGAGTGTAAGGGTCACAGATACGCAGTATTTT
CDR3 protein: CAWSVRVTDTQYF

D gene: TRBD2
clone size: many
J gene: TRBJ2-7
V gene: TRBV5-1
CDR3 DNA: TGCGCCAGCAGGCCGGGACTAGCAGTCTTCGAGCAGTACTTC
CDR3 protein: CASRPGLAVFEQYF